This T cell receptor beta chain appears in the sequencing data of a study of T cells in localized non-small cell lung cancer. Study-wide results and caveats: Among the top 100 tumor clones, a median roughly 57 appeared in adjacent lung.

This clone was counted only a few times. What it binds is not known. CDR1 is LNHDA and CDR2 is SQIVND in the germline V gene (reference sequence). Trimming stripped 7 bases from V and 2 bases from J, with 6 bases between. This CDR3 comprises 12 residues. Sequencing used immunoSEQ multiplex PCR; TCRdb keeps in-frame clones, though not all of them. The data contain 78,000 or so clones, roughly 86% of them singletons. V and J are TRBV19 and TRBJ1-5; D not certain. This specimen consisted of peripheral blood, obtained before any cancer treatment. This clonotype was sampled from a man between 40 and 69 years old with stage I lung adenocarcinoma. The CDR3 DNA follows: TGTGCCAGTAACGTAGGCAATCAGCCCCAGCATTTT. Encoded protein: CASNVGNQPQHF.